This TCR beta chain was sequenced in a study of blood T cell repertoires in COVID-19 (TCRdb year 2020). Context from the whole study: Samples covering the acute and convalescent phases of COVID-19 were provided by collaborators in the United States, Italy and Spain. The sample metadata nearly always contained a de-identified subject ID, COVID-19 status, age in years and sex. The prospective study material was composed of cDNA or gDNA derived from T cells, B-cell-depleted T cells, or PBMCs. A freely available public database, intended as a resource for researchers studying the immune response to SARS-CoV-2, is where the repertoires were released. The samples were drawn from two sources: the first 160 participants of the ongoing ImmuneRACE study, and approximately 1,300 subjects contributed by 6 global collaborators. Subjects who had been exposed to COVID-19, were actively infected with it, or had recovered from it provided the deeply sampled blood TCRbeta repertoires that made up the dataset. Where HLA class I and class II types were available, the types were taken from metadata supplied by the sample provider, not from assay-based typing. Summary of the overall study and its limitations: How much clinical and demographic metadata was included differed by source and by participant, and the metadata was provided uncurated.

Participants in the prospective study were aged roughly 18 to 89 years, lived in 20 to 25 United States geographic areas, and enrolled through a virtual design. In the prospective study, participants were assigned to cohorts based on the clinical history participants reported in a screening survey and a study questionnaire. ImmuneRACE Cohort 3 recovered participants were defined by two consecutive negative NP/OP PCR tests, healthcare professional clearance, or symptom resolution. Mobile phlebotomists in the prospective study collected whole blood, serum and a nasopharyngeal or oropharyngeal swab from every participant. Participants in the prospective study had the option to provide additional blood draws and questionnaires over a roughly 2-month period. Before DNA extraction, blood samples from the prospective study were shipped at room temperature or frozen. From a lookup of the germline V gene, CDR1 and CDR2 are MGHRA and YSYEKL. The CDR3 spans 18 residues, from the cysteine through the phenylalanine. Just CDR3 DNA is preserved here, 54 bases in frame from base 1. The germline V end is reduced by 4 bases and the J end by 6 bases; junction bases left unmatched: 15.

Remarks on this clone: There is no known antigen for this receptor. Base qualities were left out, and no much larger clone turns up one base away.

The immunoSEQ Assay, a bias-controlled multiplex PCR, was used to amplify TCRbeta CDR3 regions from genomic DNA. The original pipeline was this. Within the assay, amplification of reference gene primers was used to estimate how many nucleated cells each sample contained. Sequence reads were collapsed and filtered to measure the absolute abundance of every unique TCRbeta CDR3 rearrangement. Productive Simpson clonality was computed per sample as the square root of Simpson's diversity index over productive rearrangements. In its TCRdb copy, this immuneACCESS table keeps in-frame sequences only and misses some clones. Where compared with another copy, unresolved V genes explain less than half of these, and the others have no known cause. V and J calls and clone size are those listed in that table; D and trimming were worked out from the DNA. The sample has 250,000 or so clones on record, 85% to 90% of them singletons. The ten largest account for roughly 1.7% of the sample.

This clonotype originated in a woman in her forties or fifties who had recovered from COVID-19. The rearrangement joined TRBV4-1 to TRBJ1-5; TRBD1 lines up with 10 middle nucleotides. The specimen sequenced was PBMCs or T cells enriched from blood (not recorded which). The DNA is as follows: TGCGCCAGCAGCCCCCATTTTATCAAAGGACAGGGGGGTCAGCCCCAGCATTTT. Translation gives CASSPHFIKGQGGQPQHF.